The 18 T cell receptor beta chains below were found in one sample sequenced in a study of beta chain features in type 1 diabetes. Sequencing targeted expressed TCRB transcripts, as all isolated RNA had been reverse transcribed. The data were produced by immunoSEQ multiplex PCR, yet TCRdb's version contains in-frame clones alone and is incomplete. Altogether roughly 610,000 clones are present, about a sixth being singletons, with the ten largest covering about 0.093%. Sample: naive CD4+ T cells from blood. The source of these receptors is a young man in good health.

This clone has just a few counts. V gene TRBV18 combines with J gene TRBJ2-5; TRBD2 aligns across 7 bases. With 3 bases clipped from V and 5 bases from J, the junction kept 9 bases outside the gene matches. Germline CDR1 is KGHSH and CDR2 is LQKENI. This CDR3 is built from 15 residues. CDR3: CASSPLSGALETQYF. CDR3 bases: TGTGCCAGCTCACCTCTCAGCGGGGCATTGGAGACCCAGTACTTC.

This sequence joins TRBV4-3 and TRBJ2-7; possibly TRBD2 for D (6 bases). Germline V CDR1 and CDR2: LGHNA, YSLEER. This CDR3 has 14 residues. The V and J ends lost 1 base and 3 bases respectively, with 10 bases between them. DNA for the CDR3: TGCGCCAGCAGCCAAGCCGGAGGGAGCTACGAGCAGTACTTC. Residues: CASSQAGGSYEQYF.

In this sample, this clone turned up a few times. V is TRBV7-2 and J is TRBJ2-4; D is possibly TRBD1 (6 bases). This CDR3 has 15 amino acids. V lost 6 bases and J 1 base, leaving 13 bases between the germline ends. Germline CDR1 and CDR2: SGHTA and FQGNSA. As DNA, the CDR3 is TGTGCCAGCAGTGCTTTACAGGGTGCCAAAAACATTCAGTACTTC. It translates to CASSALQGAKNIQYF.

This clone was counted a few times. Other nucleotide sequences in the sample specify the same CDR3. The rearrangement links TRBV5-1 to TRBJ2-5, with D unclear. This CDR3 comprises 13 residues. With 0 bases removed from V and 4 bases from J, the gap between germline ends came to 7 bases. Germline V gives CDR1 SGHRS, CDR2 YFSETQ. The CDR3 DNA follows: TGCGCCAGCAGCTTGGGGGGAAGAGAGACCCAGTACTTC. It is translated as CASSLGGRETQYF.

This chain uses TRBV6-1 with TRBJ2-7; 8 nucleotides align to TRBD2. The CDR3 runs to 15 residues. Looked up from germline, CDR1 is MNHNS and CDR2 is SASEGT. The J segment lost 3 bases and the V segment lost 2 bases, leaving 6 bases of the junction unmatched. CDR3: CASSEPAGANYEQYF. The CDR3, as DNA: TGTGCCAGCAGTGAACCAGCGGGGGCCAACTACGAGCAGTACTTC.

The rearrangement joins TRBV5-1 to TRBJ2-4, with TRBD2 matching 7 bases. The CDR3 runs to 15 residues. V was clipped by 4 bases and J by 2 bases; unmatched bases: 6. From germline, CDR1 is SGHRS and CDR2 YFSETQ. For the CDR3, the DNA is TGCGCCAGCAGCCCGGGACTATCCCCCAAAAACATTCAGTACTTC. It encodes CASSPGLSPKNIQYF.

This clone was recorded a few times. J is TRBJ2-7 and V is TRBV9; weak D call: TRBD1 (6 bases). The CDR3 spans 15 residues. V was shortened by 0 bases and J by 3 bases, with 13 bases between the two germline ends. Germline CDR1 reads SGDLS; CDR2 reads YYNGEE. This CDR3 reads CASSVVAGALYEQYF. The CDR3 DNA reads as TGTGCCAGCAGCGTAGTGGCAGGGGCCCTCTACGAGCAGTACTTC.

This chain links TRBV28 with TRBJ2-3, with TRBD2 identical over 9 bases. The J segment lost 6 bases and the V segment lost 3 bases, leaving 7 bases of the junction unmatched. Germline loops: CDR1 MDHEN, CDR2 SYDVKM. This CDR3 contains 15 residues. The CDR3 loop reads CASSFRLAGKDTQYF. In DNA form, the CDR3 reads TGTGCCAGCAGTTTCAGGCTAGCGGGGAAGGATACGCAGTATTTT.

The chain joins TRBV14 to TRBJ2-7, with TRBD2 identical over 9 bases. The length of the CDR3 is 17 residues. CDR1 and CDR2 (germline): SGHDN, FVKESK. V was pared by 0 bases and J by 2 bases, with 8 bases of the junction left unmatched. The DNA for the CDR3 is TGTGCCAGCAGCCAAGATCTCAGGCGGGGGGGCCCCTACGAGCAGTACTTC. This gives the protein CASSQDLRRGGPYEQYF.

This clone was counted only a few times. The chain has TRBV19 and TRBJ1-2; tentative D call: TRBD1 (6 bases). V shed 5 bases and J shed 2 bases, with 15 bases lying between them. The CDR3 is 15 amino acids. CDR1 and CDR2 (germline): LNHDA, SQIVND (reference sequence). CDR3 region: CASSPRGHKNYGYTF. The CDR3 DNA reads TGTGCCAGTAGTCCTCGGGGACACAAGAACTATGGCTACACCTTC.

The chain carries TRBV7-2 and TRBJ2-4; the match to TRBD1 covers 10 bases. Germline CDR1 SGHTA, CDR2 FQGNSA. This CDR3 has 17 residues. V gave up 5 bases and J gave up 2 bases; unmatched junction bases: 9. In DNA, the CDR3 is TGTGCCAGCAGCCGTGCAGGGACAGGGGTATCCAAAAACATTCAGTACTTC. This encodes CASSRAGTGVSKNIQYF.

The chain recombines TRBV5-1 with TRBJ2-7; no clear D gene. The CDR3 sequence is 14 residues long. Between the trimmed V and J ends, which lost 4 bases and 3 bases, there was a span of 14 bases. The germline gives CDR1 SGHRS, CDR2 YFSETQ. CDR3 in amino acids: CASSPDRINYEQYF. Written as DNA, the CDR3 is TGCGCCAGCAGCCCCGACCGAATCAACTACGAGCAGTACTTC.

The V and J genes are TRBV7-2 and TRBJ2-7; 10 bases are a match to TRBD1. The CDR3 runs 15 residues. Trimming cost V 1 base and J 3 bases; bases outside gene matches: 3. Germline V lookup: CDR1 SGHTA, CDR2 FQGNSA. The CDR3 reads CASSLEGQGLYEQYF. CDR3 DNA sequence: TGTGCCAGCAGCTTAGAGGGACAGGGGCTCTACGAGCAGTACTTC.

This clone was detected only a few times. V is TRBV7-3 and J is TRBJ2-3; D is uncertain. Germline-derived CDR1 and CDR2 are SGHTA and FQGTGA. Trimming shortened V by 5 bases and J by 5 bases, and 14 bases separated the two germline ends. The CDR3 runs 14 residues. The CDR3: CASSHDKKEDTQYF. In DNA, the CDR3 is TGTGCCAGCAGCCACGACAAGAAGGAAGATACGCAGTATTTT.

The chain uses TRBV5-1 and TRBJ1-5, with 9 bases lining up with TRBD1. The CDR3 contains 16 residues. Germline loops: CDR1 SGHRS, CDR2 YFSETQ. The junction had 8 bases not matched to a gene; V was cut back by 0 bases and J by 7 bases. Here the CDR3 DNA reads TGCGCCAGCAGCTTGGCGGGACAGGGAAAGGGGCAGCCCCAGCATTTT. This gives the protein CASSLAGQGKGQPQHF.

The rearrangement links TRBV5-4 to TRBJ2-7; 7 bases are shared with TRBD1. This CDR3 has 14 residues. The J segment lost 3 bases and the V segment lost 4 bases, leaving 7 bases of the junction unmatched. Germline V lookup: CDR1 SGHNT, CDR2 YYREEE (reference sequence). The CDR3 coding sequence is TGTGCCAGCAGCCCCAGACAGGGAGTCTACGAGCAGTACTTC. It encodes CASSPRQGVYEQYF. Together with reference TRBV5-4 and TRBJ2-7, the CDR3 gives the full variable domain: ETGVTQSPTHLIKTRGQQVTLRCSSQSGHNTVSWYQQALGQGPQFIFQYYREEENGRGNFPPRFSGLQFPNYSSELNVNALELDDSALYLCASSPRQGVYEQYFGPGTRLTVT.

The V gene is TRBV7-2, the J gene TRBJ1-2; D uncertain. The CDR3 length is 13 residues. The germline gives CDR1 SGHTA, CDR2 FQGNSA. V shed 1 base and J shed 1 base, with 4 bases lying between them. CDR3 sequence: CASSLDHNYGYTF. The CDR3 DNA is TGTGCCAGCAGCTTAGACCATAACTATGGCTACACCTTC. Looking up the rest from reference TRBV7-2 and TRBJ1-2 gives the full variable domain: GAGVSQSPSNKVTEKGKDVELRCDPISGHTALYWYRQSLGQGLEFLIYFQGNSAPDKSGLPSDRFSAERTGGSVSTLTIQRTQQEDSAVYLCASSLDHNYGYTFGSGTRLTVV.

This clone was found a few times. The rearrangement links TRBV19 to TRBJ1-5, with D maybe TRBD1 (6 bases). Trimming cost V 5 bases and J 3 bases, with 11 bases left between them. CDR3 length: 14 amino acids. Germline CDR1 LNHDA, CDR2 SQIVND (reference sequence). CDR3 protein: CASSGRGYNQPQHF. CDR3 in DNA: TGTGCCAGTAGTGGCAGGGGATACAATCAGCCCCAGCATTTT.